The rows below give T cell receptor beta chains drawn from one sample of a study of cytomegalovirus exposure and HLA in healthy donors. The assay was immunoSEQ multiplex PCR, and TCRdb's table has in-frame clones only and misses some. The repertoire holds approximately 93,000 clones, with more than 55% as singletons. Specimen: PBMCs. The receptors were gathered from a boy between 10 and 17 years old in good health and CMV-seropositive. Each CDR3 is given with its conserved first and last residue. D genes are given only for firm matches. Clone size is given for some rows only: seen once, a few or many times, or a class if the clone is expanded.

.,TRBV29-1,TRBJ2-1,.,CSVEATSYNEQFF,TGCAGCGTTGAAGCGACTAGTTACAATGAGCAGTTCTTC
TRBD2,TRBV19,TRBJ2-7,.,CASRPGLGLGQYF,TGTGCCAGTAGGCCGGGACTAGGTCTCGGGCAGTACTTC
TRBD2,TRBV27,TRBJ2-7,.,CASSLEVAGAQEQYF,TGTGCCAGCAGTTTAGAGGTAGCGGGGGCTCAAGAGCAGTACTTC
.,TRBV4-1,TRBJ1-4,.,CASRLQGEKLFF,TGCGCCAGCCGACTTCAGGGTGAAAAACTGTTTTTT
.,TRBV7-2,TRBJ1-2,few,CASSLSQGLGYGYTF,TGTGCCAGCAGCTTGAGTCAGGGACTAGGGTATGGCTACACCTTC
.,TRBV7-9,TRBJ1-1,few,CASSLQGTTEAFF,TGTGCCAGCAGCTTACAGGGGACCACTGAAGCTTTCTTT
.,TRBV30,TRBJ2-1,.,CAWSRDIEQFF,TGTGCCTGGAGTAGAGATATTGAGCAGTTCTTC
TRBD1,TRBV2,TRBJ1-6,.,CASSPDRGGNSPLHF,TGTGCCAGCAGTCCAGACAGGGGCGGTAATTCACCCCTCCACTTT
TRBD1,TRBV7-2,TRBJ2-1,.,CASSFYGTGGGEQFF,TGTGCCAGCAGCTTTTATGGGACAGGGGGGGGTGAGCAGTTCTTC
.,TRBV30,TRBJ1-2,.,CAWSVQMSGGYGYTF,TGTGCCTGGAGTGTACAAATGTCTGGCGGGTATGGCTACACCTTC
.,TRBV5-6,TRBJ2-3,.,CASSLNGGFSDTQYF,TGTGCCAGCAGCTTGAATGGAGGGTTTTCAGATACGCAGTATTTT
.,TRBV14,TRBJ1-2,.,CASSQGPRGYTF,TGTGCCAGCAGCCAAGGGCCCAGGGGCTACACCTTC
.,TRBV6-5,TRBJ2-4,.,CASSYPSGGLHF,TGTGCCAGCAGTTACCCTTCGGGGGGCCTTCACTTC
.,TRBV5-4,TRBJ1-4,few,CASSFWMSGSNEKLFF,TGTGCCAGCAGCTTCTGGATGTCAGGATCTAATGAAAAACTGTTTTTT
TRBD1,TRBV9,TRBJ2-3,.,CASSGGGTGLTDTQYF,TGTGCCAGCAGCGGTGGGGGGACAGGCCTCACAGATACGCAGTATTTT
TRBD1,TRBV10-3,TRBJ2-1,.,CATSNPRQGANEQFF,TGTGCCACCTCTAATCCCCGACAGGGGGCGAATGAGCAGTTCTTC
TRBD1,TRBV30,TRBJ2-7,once,CAWGNGKGAGEQYF,TGTGCCTGGGGAAATGGGAAGGGGGCGGGCGAGCAGTACTTC
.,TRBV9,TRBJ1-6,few,CASSAQVSSYNSPLNF,TGTGCCAGCAGTGCACAGGTGAGCTCCTATAATTCACCCCTCAACTTT
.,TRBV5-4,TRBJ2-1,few,CASSLDHAGQFF,TGTGCCAGCAGCTTGGACCACGCCGGGCAGTTCTTC
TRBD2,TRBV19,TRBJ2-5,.,CASSFRSSGRSETQYF,TGTGCCAGTAGTTTTCGGTCTAGCGGGAGGAGCGAGACCCAGTACTTC
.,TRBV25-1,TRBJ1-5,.,CASSGGEVRQPQHF,TGTGCCAGCAGTGGGGGGGAAGTCAGGCAGCCCCAGCATTTT
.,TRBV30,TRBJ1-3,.,CAWRPQGNTIYF,TGTGCCTGGAGACCACAGGGAAACACCATATATTTT
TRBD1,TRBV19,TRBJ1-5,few,CASSILDRGLNQPQHF,TGTGCCAGTAGTATATTGGACAGGGGGCTTAATCAGCCCCAGCATTTT
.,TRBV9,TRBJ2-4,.,CASSVAPLGGKNIQYF,TGTGCCAGCAGCGTAGCTCCTTTGGGAGGCAAAAACATTCAGTACTTC
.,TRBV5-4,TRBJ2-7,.,CASSLPRNRAHEQYF,TGTGCCAGCAGCTTGCCCCGGAACAGGGCCCACGAGCAGTACTTC
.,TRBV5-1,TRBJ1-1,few,CASSLAVQTMNTEAFF,TGCGCCAGCAGCTTGGCTGTACAGACCATGAACACTGAAGCTTTCTTT
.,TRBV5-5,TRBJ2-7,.,CASSPSGPTLYEQYF,TGTGCCAGCAGCCCGTCGGGTCCTACACTCTACGAGCAGTACTTC
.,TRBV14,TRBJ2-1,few,CASSHKKAAHWDEQFF,TGTGCCAGCAGCCACAAAAAGGCGGCCCATTGGGATGAGCAGTTCTTC
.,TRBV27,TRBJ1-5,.,CASSSGSNQPQHF,TGTGCCAGCAGTTCAGGATCCAATCAGCCCCAGCATTTT
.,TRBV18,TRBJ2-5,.,CASSPSGEETQYF,TGTGCCAGCTCACCATCTGGAGAAGAGACCCAGTACTTC
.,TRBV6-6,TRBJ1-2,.,CASTQPGGNYGYTF,TGTGCCAGCACTCAACCGGGAGGGAACTATGGCTACACCTTC
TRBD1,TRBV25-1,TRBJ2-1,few,CASSELGRGSHNEQFF,TGTGCCAGCAGTGAACTTGGCAGGGGGTCTCACAATGAGCAGTTCTTC
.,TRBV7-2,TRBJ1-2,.,CASSLVGGAGYGYTF,TGTGCCAGCAGCTTAGTCGGTGGAGCCGGCTATGGCTACACCTTC
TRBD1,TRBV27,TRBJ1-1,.,CASSYRQGWNTEAFF,TGTGCCAGCAGTTATAGACAGGGTTGGAACACTGAAGCTTTCTTT
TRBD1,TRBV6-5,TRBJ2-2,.,CATRDRGDTGELFF,TGTGCCACCCGGGACAGGGGGGACACCGGGGAGCTGTTTTTT
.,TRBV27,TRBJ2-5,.,CASSLSVQGSQYF,TGTGCCAGCAGTTTATCGGTACAGGGTTCCCAGTACTTC
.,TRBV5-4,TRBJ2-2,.,CASSLGEKPGELFF,TGTGCCAGCAGCTTGGGCGAAAAGCCAGGGGAGCTGTTTTTT
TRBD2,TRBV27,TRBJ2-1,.,CASSPRRTSGYNEQFF,TGTGCCAGCAGTCCTAGACGGACTAGCGGCTACAATGAGCAGTTCTTC
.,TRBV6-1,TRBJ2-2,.,CASSWGGSNTGELFF,TGTGCCAGCTCTTGGGGGGGCTCGAACACCGGGGAGCTGTTTTTT
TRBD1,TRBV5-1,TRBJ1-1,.,CASSRDRGTEAFF,TGCGCCAGCAGTCGGGACAGGGGCACTGAAGCTTTCTTT
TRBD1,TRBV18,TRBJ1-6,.,CASSPGQGAFSPLHF,TGTGCCAGCTCACCAGGACAGGGGGCATTTTCACCCCTCCACTTT
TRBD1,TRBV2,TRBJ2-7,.,CAGGTGPYEQYF,TGTGCCGGCGGGACAGGGCCCTACGAGCAGTACTTC
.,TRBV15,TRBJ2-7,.,CATSRDYYEQYF,TGTGCCACCAGCAGAGATTACTACGAGCAGTACTTC
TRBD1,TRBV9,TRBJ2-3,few,CASAGGAVTDTQYF,TGTGCCAGCGCAGGGGGAGCAGTTACAGATACGCAGTATTTT
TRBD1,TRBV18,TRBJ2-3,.,CAAGDRVGDTQYF,TGTGCCGCCGGTGACAGGGTCGGGGATACGCAGTATTTT
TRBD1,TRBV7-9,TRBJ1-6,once,CASSSGTGLDSPLHF,TGTGCCAGCAGCTCGGGGACAGGTCTTGATTCACCCCTCCACTTT
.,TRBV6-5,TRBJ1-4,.,CASSYRGATNEKLFF,TGTGCCAGCAGTTACCGCGGTGCAACTAATGAAAAACTGTTTTTT
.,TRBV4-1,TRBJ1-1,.,CASSSRGGRGPTEAFF,TGCGCCAGCAGCTCCCGGGGAGGGAGGGGCCCCACTGAAGCTTTCTTT
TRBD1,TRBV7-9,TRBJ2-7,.,CASSSLQGSEQYF,TGTGCCAGCAGCTCTCTACAGGGGTCCGAGCAGTACTTC
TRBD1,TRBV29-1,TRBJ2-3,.,CSVIGDRVADTQYF,TGCAGCGTTATAGGGGACAGGGTGGCAGATACGCAGTATTTT
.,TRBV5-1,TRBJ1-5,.,CASSPGGEWSNQPQNF,TGCGCCAGCAGCCCGGGCGGGGAATGGAGCAATCAGCCCCAGAATTTT